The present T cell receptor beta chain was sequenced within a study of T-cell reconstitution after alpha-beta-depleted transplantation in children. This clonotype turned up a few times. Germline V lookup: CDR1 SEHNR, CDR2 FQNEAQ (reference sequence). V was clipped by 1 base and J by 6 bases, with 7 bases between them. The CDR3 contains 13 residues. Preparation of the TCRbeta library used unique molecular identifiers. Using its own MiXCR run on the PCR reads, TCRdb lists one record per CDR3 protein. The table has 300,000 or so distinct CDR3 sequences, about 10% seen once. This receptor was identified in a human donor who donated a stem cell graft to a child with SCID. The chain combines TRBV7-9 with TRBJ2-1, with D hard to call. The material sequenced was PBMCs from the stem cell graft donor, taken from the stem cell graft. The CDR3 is CASSLGVFNEQFF. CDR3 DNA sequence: TGTGCCAGCAGCTTAGGGGTATTCAATGAGCAGTTCTTC.